Following are 27 T cell receptor beta chains from one sample sequenced in a study of spatial heterogeneity in lung cancer (dated by TCRdb to between 2018 and 2020). Library preparation employed 5' RACE. This sample was sequenced with a NextSeq 500. The public reads were reprocessed in TCRdb via fastp at Q25 and MiXCR, keeping in-frame beta chains. When rows share a CDR3 protein, they turn into one entry using the most common DNA and genes. This sample comprises about 23,000 distinct CDR3 sequences, around 4.6% of them detected only once. Roughly 5.2% of the sample comes from the top ten. The intended sense of this specimen's time point label: sample taken at primary tumor resection. Material: PBMCs, obtained at surgery. These receptor sequences come from a male donor with early-stage non-small cell lung cancer.

This clonotype came up a few times. The chain carries TRBV11-2 and TRBJ2-7; D perhaps matches TRBD1 (6 bases). CDR1 SGHAT and CDR2 FQNNGV come from the germline V gene. The CDR3 sequence is 12 residues long. V dropped 5 bases and J dropped 2 bases, with 7 bases sitting between them. The CDR3 DNA reads as TGTGCCAGCAGCCGGGACACCTACGAGCAGTACTTC. Amino acids: CASSRDTYEQYF. The full variable domain, in which reference TRBV11-2 and TRBJ2-7 provide the parts outside the CDR3, is EAGVAQSPRYKIIEKRQSVAFWCNPISGHATLYWYQQILGQGPKLLIQFQNNGVVDDSQLPKDRFSAERLKGVDSTLKIQPAKLEDSAVYLCASSRDTYEQYFGPGTRLTVT.

This clonotype was detected many times. The chain recombines TRBV6-5 with TRBJ2-2; D not certain. Per the germline V gene, CDR1 is MNHEY and CDR2 is SVGAGI. Between the trimmed V and J ends, which lost 0 bases and 9 bases, there was a span of 5 bases. The CDR3 totals 12 residues. CDR3 residues: CASSYSNRELFF. CDR3 coding DNA: TGTGCCAGCAGTTACTCGAACCGGGAGCTGTTTTTT.

This clonotype has ten or more counts. This sequence joins TRBV4-2 and TRBJ2-1, with 12 bases matching TRBD2. Unmatched junction bases numbered 5, after V lost 0 bases and J lost 2 bases. Germline V gives CDR1 LGHNA, CDR2 YNFKEQ. This CDR3 is 18 amino acids long. The CDR3 DNA sequence: TGTGCCAGCAGCCAAGATTATGGGACTAGCGGGCCCTACAATGAGCAGTTCTTC. Protein sequence: CASSQDYGTSGPYNEQFF.

The chain links TRBV5-6 to TRBJ2-2; 7 bases map to TRBD1. Per germline, CDR1 SGHDT and CDR2 YYEEEE. This CDR3 contains 14 residues. After removal of 4 bases from V and 7 bases from J, the junction contained 7 bases not matched to a gene. This CDR3 is CASSTQGQHGELFF. CDR3 bases: TGTGCCAGCAGCACGCAGGGACAGCACGGGGAGCTGTTTTTT.

This clonotype was detected ten times or more. This rearrangement joins TRBV4-3 to TRBJ1-5; maybe TRBD1 (6 bases). CDR1 is LGHNA, CDR2 YSLEER, per germline. Deletions cut 0 bases from V and 6 bases from J, with 12 bases between. The CDR3 is 15 amino acids. CDR3 in DNA: TGCGCCAGCAGCCAAGATTTGGGGGGCGTTCAGCCCCAGCATTTT. Translated: CASSQDLGGVQPQHF.

This clonotype was counted many times. The J gene is TRBJ2-3, the V gene TRBV7-2; TRBD2 aligns across 7 bases. With 1 base clipped from V and 0 bases from J, the junction kept 1 base outside the gene matches. In germline, CDR1 is SGHTA, CDR2 FQGNSA. The CDR3 extends over 15 amino acids. The CDR3 loop reads CASSLDSGSTDTQYF. For the CDR3, the DNA is TGTGCCAGCAGCTTAGATAGCGGGAGCACAGATACGCAGTATTTT.

This clonotype showed up many times. V and J are TRBV27 and TRBJ1-5; 11 nucleotides align to TRBD1. CDR3 length: 18 amino acids. Trimming took 5 bases from V and 1 from J; bases not matched to a gene: 10. Germline V lookup: CDR1 MNHEY, CDR2 SMNVEV (reference sequence). This CDR3 is CASSPRTGGSLSNQPQHF. As DNA, the CDR3 is TGTGCCAGCAGTCCAAGGACAGGGGGCTCCCTAAGCAATCAGCCCCAGCATTTT.

This clonotype was seen repeatedly, ten times or more. This chain uses TRBV5-1 with TRBJ2-7; D not resolved. The CDR3 spans 16 residues. V was trimmed by 0 bases and J by 0 bases, leaving 13 bases between them. Germline-derived CDR1 and CDR2 are SGHRS and YFSETQ. The CDR3 DNA sequence: TGCGCCAGCAGCTTGGTGGCCAGTTCAAGCTCCTACGAGCAGTACTTC. Encoded protein: CASSLVASSSSYEQYF.

This clonotype was seen repeatedly, ten times or more. This chain joins TRBV9 and TRBJ2-3; 7 bases are shared with TRBD2. The CDR3 consists of 16 residues. The V gene end was trimmed by 4 bases and the J gene end by 2 bases; junction bases not matched to a gene: 10. Germline V CDR1 and CDR2: SGDLS, YYNGEE. The CDR3 sequence: CASSLRASGSTDTQYF. For the CDR3, the DNA is TGTGCCAGCAGCCTGCGGGCTAGCGGCTCCACAGATACGCAGTATTTT.

This clonotype showed up many times. V usage is TRBV20-1 and J usage is TRBJ2-5, with D hard to call. V was trimmed by 0 bases and J by 1 base, leaving 15 bases between them. This CDR3 has 16 residues. Germline loops: CDR1 DFQATT, CDR2 SNEGSKA (reference sequence). The CDR3 nucleotides are TGCAGTGCTAGAGATCTACTCGTTTTGGCCCAAGAGACCCAGTACTTC. Its translation: CSARDLLVLAQETQYF.

This clonotype has at least ten counts. The chain combines TRBV20-1 with TRBJ2-7; 8 positions agree with TRBD1. CDR3 length equals 14 residues. V dropped 3 bases and J dropped 13; count of bases not matched to a gene: 17. Germline V gives CDR1 DFQATT, CDR2 SNEGSKA (reference sequence). This CDR3 is CSASQTGGLNKAYF. CDR3 sequence (DNA): TGCAGTGCTAGTCAAACAGGGGGTCTCAATAAAGCTTACTTC.

The rearrangement joins TRBV19 to TRBJ2-1; perhaps D is TRBD1 or TRBD2 (5 bases each). The CDR3 runs to 13 residues. V was trimmed by 3 bases and J by 5 bases, leaving 8 bases between them. The germline V gene encodes CDR1 LNHDA and CDR2 SQIVND (reference sequence). For the CDR3, the DNA is TGTGCCAGTAGTATGGGACCCGACAATGAGCAGTTCTTC. Its translation is CASSMGPDNEQFF.

This clonotype was detected ten times or more. The rearrangement joins TRBV6-5 to TRBJ2-7; D is uncertain. This CDR3 has 13 amino acids. Trimming removed 6 bases from V and 1 base from J, with 10 bases in between. Looked up from germline, CDR1 is MNHEY and CDR2 is SVGAGI. CDR3 loop: CASSSGNSYEQYF. The CDR3 DNA is TGTGCCAGCAGCTCCGGAAATTCCTACGAGCAGTACTTC.

This clonotype was seen ten or more times. The chain recombines TRBV6-5 with TRBJ2-7; unclear D gene. Trimming took 4 bases from V and 2 from J, leaving 12 bases between them. Germline assignment: CDR1 MNHEY and CDR2 SVGAGI. The CDR3 consists of 14 residues. CDR3 loop: CASSSNGAPYEQYF. The CDR3 region has the DNA TGTGCCAGCAGTTCCAACGGAGCCCCCTACGAGCAGTACTTC.

This clonotype has at least ten counts. V gene TRBV20-1 combines with J gene TRBJ2-4, with D maybe TRBD1 (5 bases). The V and J ends lost 6 bases and 0 bases respectively, with 15 bases between them. This CDR3 spans 15 amino acids. Germline V gene lookup returns CDR1 DFQATT and CDR2 SNEGSKA (reference sequence). The CDR3 bases are TGCAGTGCCAAGGGGCCCGAACTAGCCAAAAACATTCAGTACTTC. Amino acids: CSAKGPELAKNIQYF.

This clonotype has just a few counts. DNA of the CDR3: TGCAGTGCTGCCGGGCCTCCCGAGCAGTACTTC. Translating it yields CSAAGPPEQYF. The V gene is TRBV20-1, the J gene TRBJ2-7; no definite D call. The CDR3 has 11 residues. Trimming pared 5 bases from V and 6 bases from J, leaving 11 bases between. Germline V gene data show CDR1 as DFQATT and CDR2 as SNEGSKA (reference sequence).

At least ten counts were recorded for this clonotype. The chain couples TRBV20-1 to TRBJ1-2; tentative D call: TRBD1 (5 bases). CDR1 and CDR2 from the germline V gene are DFQATT and SNEGSKA (reference sequence). Trimming removed 6 bases at V and 7 bases at J, with 18 bases between. The CDR3 totals 13 residues. The CDR3 here is CSAVGLAISGYTF. Here the CDR3 DNA reads TGCAGTGCCGTGGGACTAGCAATCAGTGGCTACACCTTC.

This clonotype was observed many times. This chain links TRBV20-1 with TRBJ1-3, with 7 positions matching TRBD1. Losses at the gene ends were 8 bases for V and 3 bases for J; bases not matched to a gene: 7. The germline V gene encodes CDR1 DFQATT and CDR2 SNEGSKA (reference sequence). The CDR3 has 13 amino acids. The CDR3 bases are TGCAGTTTCCATCAGGGGGTTGGAAACACCATATATTTT. Protein: CSFHQGVGNTIYF.

This clonotype has at least ten counts. The genes are TRBV7-2 and TRBJ1-5; D unresolved. Germline-derived CDR1 and CDR2 are SGHTA and FQGNSA. This CDR3 has 12 amino acids. Trimming cost V 5 bases and J 4 bases, with 6 bases left between them. CDR3 protein: CASSAPNQPQHF. The CDR3 DNA follows: TGTGCCAGCAGCGCGCCGAATCAGCCCCAGCATTTT.

This clonotype has a count of ten or more. The CDR3 region has the DNA TGTGCCAGCAGTTTTGGGGCAGAAGAGACCCAGTACTTC. Its translation is CASSFGAEETQYF. The V gene is TRBV28, the J gene TRBJ2-5; D is perhaps TRBD1 (5 bases). From germline, CDR1 is MDHEN and CDR2 SYDVKM. CDR3 size: 13 residues. With 3 bases removed from V and 3 bases from J, the gap between germline ends came to 8 bases.

This clonotype was recorded at least ten times. This chain connects TRBV12-3 or TRBV12-4 to TRBJ1-4; D unclear. Trimming removed 1 base at V and 8 bases at J, with 11 bases between. CDR3 length equals 14 residues. CDR3 sequence reads: CASSLGGSGEKLFF. In DNA form, the CDR3 reads TGTGCCAGCAGTTTAGGGGGAAGCGGGGAAAAACTGTTTTTT.

This clonotype was recorded at least ten times. J is TRBJ1-5 and V is TRBV7-3, with D hard to call. CDR1 SGHTA and CDR2 FQGTGA come from the germline V gene. The V gene lost 5 bases and the J gene lost 3 bases, with 8 bases spanning the gap. This CDR3 spans 13 amino acids. The CDR3 nucleotides are TGTGCCAGCAGCCGAGGCACCAATCAGCCCCAGCATTTT. It codes for CASSRGTNQPQHF.

This clonotype has at least ten counts. The genes are TRBV12-3 or TRBV12-4 and TRBJ2-7; TRBD1 aligns across 8 bases. CDR3 size: 18 residues. V shed 5 bases and J 0 bases; nucleotides not matched to a gene: 15. The CDR3 region has the DNA TGTGCCAGCAGTCCAACATTCCGACAGGGGCGTAGCTCCTACGAGCAGTACTTC. Its translation is CASSPTFRQGRSSYEQYF.

This clonotype was recorded at least ten times. This chain links TRBV3-1 with TRBJ2-5, with D tentatively TRBD2 (6 bases). V shed 3 bases and J shed 5 bases, with 13 bases lying between them. CDR1 is LGHDT and CDR2 is YNNKEL in the germline V gene (reference sequence). The CDR3 is made up of 14 amino acids. The CDR3 region has the DNA TGTGCCAGCAGCCATTATCGGGGGAGTGAGACCCAGTACTTC. Translated: CASSHYRGSETQYF.

At least ten counts were recorded for this clonotype. This chain connects TRBV7-2 to TRBJ2-4; 8 bases agree with TRBD2. Germline CDR1 is SGHTA and CDR2 is FQGNSA. The CDR3 length is 18 residues. J lost 1 base, V lost 0 bases, and 8 bases had no gene match. CDR3 loop: CASSLAGPSGGAKNIQYF. CDR3 coding DNA: TGTGCCAGCAGCTTAGCCGGGCCATCGGGGGGGGCCAAAAACATTCAGTACTTC.

This clonotype was observed many times. The genes are TRBV3-1 and TRBJ2-7; TRBD2 matches at 9 bases. V trimming: 7 bases; J trimming: 0 bases; junction bases outside the gene matches: 4. Per germline, CDR1 LGHDT and CDR2 YNNKEL (reference sequence). CDR3 length equals 14 residues. CDR3 loop: CASKTSGSSYEQYF. The CDR3 nucleotides are TGTGCCAGCAAGACTAGCGGAAGCTCCTACGAGCAGTACTTC.

This sequence joins TRBV5-6 and TRBJ2-3, with D unclear. Germline V CDR1 and CDR2: SGHDT, YYEEEE. The V end was cut by 6 bases, the J end by 2 bases, with 13 bases between. The CDR3 sequence is 14 residues long. As DNA, the CDR3 is TGTGCCAGCAACTGGGGTGGATACACAGATACGCAGTATTTT. Protein sequence: CASNWGGYTDTQYF.